This T cell receptor (beta chain) is drawn from a study of memory CD4+ T cells and cytomegalovirus serostatus. The sort gate was single viable CD3+CD4+CD8-CD45RO+ cells for memory CD4+ T cells. The CDR3 runs 13 residues. V was trimmed by 8 bases and J by 2 bases, leaving 9 bases between them. The germline V gene has CDR1 MNHNS and CDR2 SASEGT. Original handling: After removing out-of-frame reads, 2 million to 2.5 million distinct TCRbeta sequences remained. Profiled with immunoSEQ multiplex PCR; TCRdb holds only in-frame clones, not every one. V, J and clone size derive from that table, while D and trimming were established from the DNA sequence. Here the sample spans approximately 92,000 clones, about 80% being singletons. Only a few counts were recorded for this clone.

The chain carries TRBV6-1 and TRBJ2-2; no clear D. Input material: memory CD4+ T cells from blood. The receptor was isolated from an adult in good health and CMV-seropositive. The CDR3 coding sequence is TGTGCCAGCGGAGAGCCCAACACCGGGGAGCTGTTTTTT. Protein product: CASGEPNTGELFF.